The T cell receptor (beta chain) described here comes from a study of cytomegalovirus exposure and HLA in healthy donors. PCR involved 60 Vbeta and 13 Jbeta primers. Here immunoSEQ multiplex PCR was the method, and the copy in TCRdb shows in-frame clones only, minus some. Of roughly 130,000 clones in the sample, approximately 78% were seen once. The study, taken as a whole, reports: It was confirmed in vitro that a few of the CMV-associated chains were specific for CMV antigens.

With V trimmed by 1 base and J by 2 bases, 4 bases remained unmatched. Germline V gives CDR1 GTSNPN, CDR2 SVGIG (reference sequence). This CDR3 contains 14 residues. This clone has only one observation. No antigen is known for it. The V gene is TRBV30, the J gene TRBJ2-7; 8 positions agree with TRBD1. This clonotype was obtained from a human donor in good health. Sequencing was done on a sample of PBMCs. The CDR3 DNA reads TGTGCCTGGAGTGCACTACAGGGGGCCTACGAGCAGTACTTC. As protein: CAWSALQGAYEQYF.